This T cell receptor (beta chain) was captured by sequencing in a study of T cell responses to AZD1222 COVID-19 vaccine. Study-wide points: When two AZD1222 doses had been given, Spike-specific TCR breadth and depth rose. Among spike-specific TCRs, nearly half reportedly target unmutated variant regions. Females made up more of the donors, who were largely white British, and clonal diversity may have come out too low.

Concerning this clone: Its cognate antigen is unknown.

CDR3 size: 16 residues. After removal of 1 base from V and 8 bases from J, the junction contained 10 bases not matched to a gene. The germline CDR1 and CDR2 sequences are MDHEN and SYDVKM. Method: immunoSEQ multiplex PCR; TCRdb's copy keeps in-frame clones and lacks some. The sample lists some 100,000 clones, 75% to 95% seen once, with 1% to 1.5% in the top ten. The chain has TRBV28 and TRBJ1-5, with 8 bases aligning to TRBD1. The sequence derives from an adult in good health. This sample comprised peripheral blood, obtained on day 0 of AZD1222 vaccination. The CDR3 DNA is TGTGCCAGCAGTTTATTGGGCAGGGGGCGCGGGGAGCCCCAGCATTTT. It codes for CASSLLGRGRGEPQHF.